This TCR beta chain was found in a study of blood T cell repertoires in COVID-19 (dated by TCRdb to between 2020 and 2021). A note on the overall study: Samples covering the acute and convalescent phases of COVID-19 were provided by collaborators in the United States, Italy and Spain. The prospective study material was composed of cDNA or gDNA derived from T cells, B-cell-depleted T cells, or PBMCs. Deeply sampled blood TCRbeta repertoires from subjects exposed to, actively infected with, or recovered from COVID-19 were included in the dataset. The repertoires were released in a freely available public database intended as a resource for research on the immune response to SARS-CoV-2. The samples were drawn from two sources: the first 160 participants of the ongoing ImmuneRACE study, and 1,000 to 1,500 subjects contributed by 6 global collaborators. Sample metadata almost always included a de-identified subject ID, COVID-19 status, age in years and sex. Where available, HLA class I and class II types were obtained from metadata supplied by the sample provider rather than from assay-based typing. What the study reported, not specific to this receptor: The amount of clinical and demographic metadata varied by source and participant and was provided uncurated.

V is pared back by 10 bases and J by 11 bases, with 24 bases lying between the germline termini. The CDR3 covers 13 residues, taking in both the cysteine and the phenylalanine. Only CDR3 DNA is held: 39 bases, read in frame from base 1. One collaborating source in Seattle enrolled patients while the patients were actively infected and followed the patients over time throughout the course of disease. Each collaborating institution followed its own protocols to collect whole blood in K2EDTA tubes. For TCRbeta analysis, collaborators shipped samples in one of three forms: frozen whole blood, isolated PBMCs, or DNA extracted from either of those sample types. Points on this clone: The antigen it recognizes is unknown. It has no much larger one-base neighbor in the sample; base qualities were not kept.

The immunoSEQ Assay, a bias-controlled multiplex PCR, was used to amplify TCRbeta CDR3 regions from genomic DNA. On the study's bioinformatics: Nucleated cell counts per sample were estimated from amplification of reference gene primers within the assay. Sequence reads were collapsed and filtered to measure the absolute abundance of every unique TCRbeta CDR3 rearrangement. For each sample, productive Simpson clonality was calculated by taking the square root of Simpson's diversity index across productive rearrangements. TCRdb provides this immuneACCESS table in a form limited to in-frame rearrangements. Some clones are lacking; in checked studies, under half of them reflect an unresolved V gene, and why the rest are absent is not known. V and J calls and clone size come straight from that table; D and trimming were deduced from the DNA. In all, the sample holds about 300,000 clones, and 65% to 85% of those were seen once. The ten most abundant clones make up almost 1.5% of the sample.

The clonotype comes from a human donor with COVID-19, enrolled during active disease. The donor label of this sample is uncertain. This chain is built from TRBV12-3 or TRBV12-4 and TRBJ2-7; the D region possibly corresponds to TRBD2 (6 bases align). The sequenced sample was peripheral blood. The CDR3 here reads CATSPIQGGSEYF. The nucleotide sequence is TGTGCCACCTCACCGATCCAGGGAGGATCGGAGTACTTC.